The sequence of this T cell receptor (beta chain) was determined in a study of molecular identifiers for immune sequencing clone quantification. The overall study: Replicate RNA from around 20,000 or 100,000 naive CD8 T cells formed five aliquots; four were sequenced. Findings and limits, study-wide: The share of molecules held by clones above 20 RNA copies was over 97% in effector cells and under 1% in naive cells.

Sorting recovered naive CD8 T cells on a CD8+CD4-CCR7+CD45RA+ profile. This CDR3 spans 15 amino acids. Germline-derived CDR1 and CDR2 are LGHNA and YSLEER. Notes on this clonotype: Its antigen is unidentified. The germline gene is not matched at one end of the junction; a read error may be the cause.

For bulk TCR libraries, previously described methods and listed TCR primers were used. MiXCR, run by TCRdb on the PCR reads, gives a single entry per CDR3 protein. The data hold approximately 93,000 distinct CDR3 sequences, with around 27% observed a single time. Material: naive CD8+ T cells from blood, with Jurkat cell RNA spiked in. Subset described: FACS-sorted CD8+CD4-CCR7+CD45RA+ naive T cells. This clonotype was obtained from a human donor in good health. Some libraries in this study had Jurkat cell RNA spiked in. The chain has TRBV4-3 and TRBJ2-7; perhaps TRBD2 as D (5 bases). The CDR3 is CASSRTLMKSGEHYF. DNA for the CDR3: TGCGCCAGCAGCCGGACTCTTATGAAGTCCGGGGAGCACTACTTC.